This T cell receptor beta chain was identified during a study of T cells in women clearing cervical HPV infection. As concerns this clone: The read terminates 3 residues ahead of where the CDR3 ends, so the germline J gene completes it.

The CDR3 is 15 amino acids. The V end lost 6 bases, the J end lost 4 bases, and 17 bases lay between the germline ends. CDR1 is LGHNT, CDR2 FRNRAP, per germline. The method was immunoSEQ multiplex PCR; TCRdb's version includes in-frame clones alone and lacks a portion of them. The listing contains 25,000 to 35,000 clones. The clonotype was recovered from a woman between 18 and 69 years old with a cervical HPV16 infection that either progressed to CIN3+ or cleared (not recorded which). Source material: blood buffy coat. The V call is TRBV12-5, the J call TRBJ2-3; D perhaps matches TRBD1 (6 bases). The CDR3 is CASGLQGFGSDTQYF. CDR3 bases read: TGTGCTAGTGGGCTACAGGGCTTCGGTTCAGATACG. Full variable domain (rest looked up from reference TRBV12-5 and TRBJ2-3): DARVTQTPRHKVTEMGQEVTMRCQPILGHNTVFWYRQTMMQGLELLAYFRNRAPLDDSGMPKDRFSAEMPDATLATLKIQPSEPRDSAVYFCASGLQGFGSDTQYFGPGTRLTVL.